This TCR beta chain comes out of a study of radiotherapy plus CTLA-4 blockade in lung cancer. Study-level information: Objective responses were recorded in over 15% of patients, with disease control recorded in 25% to 40%.

Method: immunoSEQ multiplex PCR; TCRdb's copy keeps in-frame clones and lacks some. This repertoire shows some 110,000 clones, about 90% found once; its top ten account for approximately 6.6%. For this clone: Its antigen is currently unknown.

Study-wide results and limits: Radiotherapy plus ipilimumab was followed by expansion in blood of tumor-derived TCR clones. Dynamics of early blood T cell clones, together with interferon-beta, were reportedly the best predictors of response.

Per germline, CDR1 MNHNS and CDR2 SASEGT. The CDR3 is made up of 11 amino acids. Between the trimmed V and J ends, which lost 6 bases and 3 bases, there was a span of 3 bases. This TCR was recovered from a human donor with non-small cell lung cancer that progressed on radiotherapy plus ipilimumab. The sequenced sample was peripheral blood, obtained from a patient treated with radiotherapy plus ipilimumab. The chain joins TRBV6-1 to TRBJ1-5; D unresolved. The DNA of the CDR3 is TGTGCCAGCAGGACCAATCAGCCCCAGCATTTT. Protein product: CASRTNQPQHF.